Detailed here is one T cell receptor (beta chain). Its antigen is currently unknown. J gave up 5 bases and V 6 bases, and 8 bases lay outside the gene matches. The CDR3 contains 15 residues. Germline V gene lookup returns CDR1 MNHEY and CDR2 SMNVEV (reference sequence). This sample was taken from a study of cytomegalovirus exposure and HLA in healthy donors. From the roughly 110-subject validation cohort, which was separate from the roughly 620-subject first cohort, the donors were drawn. Study-level findings and limits: Reports indicated that the classifier achieved high specificity and sensitivity in diagnosing cytomegalovirus status. The TCR clusters that emerged in the first cohort tended, a later analysis found, to co-occur in the approximately 110 validation repertoires.

Here immunoSEQ multiplex PCR was the method, and the copy in TCRdb shows in-frame clones only, minus some. The sample contains about 140,000 clones, 80% to 90% of which appear only once. Input material: PBMCs. V and J are TRBV27 and TRBJ2-3, with TRBD2 identical over 10 bases. The sequence came from a woman in her 30s in good health and CMV-seronegative. DNA for the CDR3: TGTGCCAGCAGCCCCCGTTGGACTAGCGGAGATACGCAGTATTTT. Its translation is CASSPRWTSGDTQYF.